These T cell receptor beta chains were read from a single sample in a study of cytomegalovirus exposure and HLA in healthy donors. The assay was immunoSEQ multiplex PCR, and TCRdb's table has in-frame clones only and misses some. The sample carries 200,000 to 250,000 clones, roughly 87% recorded once. The sequenced sample consisted of PBMCs. Receptors were obtained from a woman aged 18-29 years in good health and CMV-seropositive. CDR3s include the opening cysteine and the closing phenylalanine or tryptophan. A D gene is named only where the DNA matches it firmly. Some rows mark clone size as missing; the rest say once, few, many or name a class of expanded clone.

abundance	v_gene	d_gene	j_gene	CDR3aa	CDR3nt
NA	TRBV5-1	NA	TRBJ1-1	CASSWGGADTEAFF	TGCGCCAGCAGCTGGGGGGGGGCGGACACTGAAGCTTTCTTT
few	TRBV11-2	NA	TRBJ1-2	CASSHDSSLNYGYTF	TGTGCCAGCAGCCACGACAGTTCTCTTAACTATGGCTACACCTTC
NA	TRBV18	NA	TRBJ1-4	CASSPKQAANEKLFF	TGTGCCAGCTCACCAAAACAGGCGGCTAATGAAAAACTGTTTTTT
NA	TRBV29-1	TRBD1	TRBJ1-4	CSVEGTGGEKLFF	TGCAGCGTTGAGGGGACAGGGGGTGAAAAACTGTTTTTT
NA	TRBV12-5	NA	TRBJ1-4	CASGSPYVATNEKLFF	TGTGCTAGTGGTTCACCCTACGTTGCAACTAATGAAAAACTGTTTTTT
NA	TRBV18	NA	TRBJ1-1	CASSPSGGAEAFF	TGTGCCAGCTCACCCTCGGGTGGAGCTGAAGCTTTCTTT
many	TRBV5-1	TRBD2	TRBJ2-7	CASTSGLAGEQYF	TGCGCCAGCACCTCCGGACTAGCGGGGGAGCAGTACTTC
few	TRBV7-2	NA	TRBJ2-7	CASSDAGSYEQYF	TGTGCCAGCAGCGACGCGGGCTCCTACGAGCAGTACTTC
NA	TRBV7-6	NA	TRBJ1-3	CASGPGGGADTIYF	TGTGCCAGCGGCCCTGGGGGGGGCGCGGACACCATATATTTT
NA	TRBV5-1	NA	TRBJ2-2	CASDTGITGELFF	TGCGCCAGCGACACAGGGATCACCGGGGAGCTGTTTTTT
NA	TRBV28	TRBD1	TRBJ1-2	CASHRGLDGYTF	TGTGCCAGCCACAGGGGATTAGATGGCTACACCTTC
once	TRBV4-2	NA	TRBJ2-1	CASSQGLYNEQFF	TGTGCCAGCAGCCAGGGACTGTACAATGAGCAGTTCTTC
NA	TRBV9	TRBD1	TRBJ2-7	CASSPQGTGFYEQYF	TGTGCCAGCAGCCCCCAAGGGACAGGGTTCTACGAGCAGTACTTC
NA	TRBV5-6	TRBD2	TRBJ2-1	CASIPGLASYNEQFF	TGTGCCAGCATTCCCGGACTAGCGTCCTACAATGAGCAGTTCTTC
NA	TRBV19	TRBD1	TRBJ1-2	CASSDRSDRKKHGNGYTF	TGTGCCAGTAGCGACCGCTCGGACAGGAAGAAACACGGAAATGGCTACACCTTC
NA	TRBV5-1	TRBD2	TRBJ2-7	CASSPPVTSDEQYF	TGCGCCAGCAGCCCCCCTGTGACTAGCGACGAGCAGTACTTC
NA	TRBV18	NA	TRBJ2-7	CASSPPGLYEQYF	TGTGCCAGCTCACCACCGGGACTCTACGAGCAGTACTTC
NA	TRBV5-1	TRBD2	TRBJ2-7	CASRYARGGGLYEQYF	TGCGCCAGCAGGTATGCCCGGGGGGGCGGACTCTACGAGCAGTACTTC
NA	TRBV6-1	TRBD2	TRBJ2-1	CASSVLGLAGGKGNEQFF	TGTGCCAGCAGTGTCTTGGGACTAGCGGGAGGGAAGGGAAATGAGCAGTTCTTC
NA	TRBV7-8	TRBD1	TRBJ1-1	CASSLGTGTREAFF	TGTGCCAGCAGCTTAGGGACAGGGACAAGGGAAGCTTTCTTT
NA	TRBV10-2	NA	TRBJ2-7	CASSGLAPSEQYF	TGCGCCAGCAGTGGGCTAGCTCCTTCCGAGCAGTACTTC
NA	TRBV4-1	TRBD2	TRBJ2-2	CASSQDPLASGRAPGELFF	TGCGCCAGCAGCCAAGACCCTCTCGCTAGCGGGAGGGCCCCCGGGGAGCTGTTTTTT
NA	TRBV5-1	TRBD2	TRBJ2-1	CASSLALAEDNEQFF	TGCGCCAGCAGCTTGGCACTAGCGGAGGACAATGAGCAGTTCTTC
NA	TRBV27	NA	TRBJ1-3	CASSPIGGGGNTIYF	TGTGCCAGCAGCCCTATCGGCGGAGGAGGAAACACCATATATTTT
NA	TRBV5-6	TRBD2	TRBJ2-1	CASSRGPLAGGSNEQFF	TGTGCCAGCAGCCGGGGCCCACTAGCGGGAGGTTCAAATGAGCAGTTCTTC
NA	TRBV10-2	TRBD1	TRBJ1-2	CASSESGQGYGYTF	TGCGCCAGCAGTGAGTCGGGACAGGGGTATGGCTACACCTTC
NA	TRBV4-1	NA	TRBJ2-7	CASSQDAGQGSYEQYF	TGCGCCAGCAGCCAAGACGCTGGGCAGGGCTCCTACGAGCAGTACTTC
once	TRBV10-3	NA	TRBJ2-1	CAIKVAAYNEQFF	TGTGCCATCAAGGTAGCGGCCTACAATGAGCAGTTCTTC
NA	TRBV15	TRBD1	TRBJ2-7	CATSRPLTGEGSYEQYF	TGTGCCACCAGCAGACCACTGACAGGGGAAGGGTCCTACGAGCAGTACTTC
NA	TRBV28	TRBD1	TRBJ2-7	CASNRGRFVEQYF	TGTGCCAGCAACAGGGGGCGCTTCGTCGAGCAGTACTTC
NA	TRBV7-3	TRBD2	TRBJ2-1	CASSLNGPGLATFYNEQFF	TGTGCCAGCAGCTTAAATGGACCGGGACTAGCGACTTTTTACAATGAGCAGTTCTTC
NA	TRBV27	NA	TRBJ2-7	CASRRQAGYYEQYF	TGTGCCAGCAGAAGACAGGCCGGATACTACGAGCAGTACTTC
NA	TRBV14	NA	TRBJ1-2	CASSQDRGSVAYGYTF	TGTGCCAGCAGCCAAGATCGGGGGTCCGTGGCCTATGGCTACACCTTC
NA	TRBV6-6	NA	TRBJ1-2	CASSLNYGYTF	TGTGCCAGCAGTCTGAACTATGGCTACACCTTC